Following are 22 T cell receptor beta chains from one sample sequenced in a study of CD8 T cells in ankylosing spondylitis. Which antigens these TCRs recognize remains unknown. Study results and limitations: Blood from ankylosing spondylitis patients appeared to carry a characteristic roughly eight-variant TCR beta motif.

TCRdb re-derived calls from the 5' RACE reads in MiXCR, one entry per CDR3 protein. The top ten clones hold 0.51% of a sample with 750,000 to 850,000 distinct CDR3 sequences, roughly 12% of them seen once. The sample consisted of blood, either unsorted or a sorted T cell fraction (not recorded which). All receptors come from a male donor with ankylosing spondylitis.

This clonotype was observed a handful of times. The chain is built from TRBV7-2 and TRBJ2-3, with D unclear. Germline V CDR1 and CDR2: SGHTA, FQGNSA. CDR3 length: 16 amino acids. The ends were cut back, 8 bases at V and 1 base at J, with 19 bases in the middle. The CDR3 region has the DNA TGTGCCAGCGCCTCCCAGCCCTTAACGGGCACAGATACGCAGTATTTT. This encodes CASASQPLTGTDTQYF.

V and J are TRBV18 and TRBJ1-4; no clear D gene. The CDR3 covers 14 residues. V was cut by 3 bases and J by 3 bases, with 8 bases left in between. Germline V gene data show CDR1 as KGHSH and CDR2 as LQKENI. In DNA form, the CDR3 reads TGTGCCAGCTCACCCCGGCGAGCTAATGAAAAACTGTTTTTT. It is translated as CASSPRRANEKLFF.

This clonotype was observed a few times. The rearrangement links TRBV5-1 to TRBJ2-6; D is perhaps TRBD2 (6 bases). The V and J ends lost 8 bases and 0 bases respectively, with 12 bases between them. The CDR3 runs 15 residues. CDR1 is SGHRS and CDR2 is YFSETQ in the germline V gene. CDR3 region: CASRDLNSGANVLTF. CDR3 nucleotides: TGCGCCAGTCGGGACTTAAACTCTGGGGCCAACGTCCTGACTTTC.

A few counts support this clonotype. The chain carries TRBV12-3 or TRBV12-4 and TRBJ1-2; D gene unclear. This CDR3 comprises 15 residues. V lost 3 bases and J lost 5, with 16 bases in between. Written as DNA, the CDR3 is TGTGCCAGCAGTTTTGGGCCACCTATCCATTATGGCTACACCTTC. This translates into CASSFGPPIHYGYTF.

This clonotype was seen many times. This chain links TRBV20-1 with TRBJ2-7; 8 bases are a match to TRBD2. This CDR3 region has 15 residues. The ends lost 3 bases at V and 4 bases at J; junction bases unmatched: 11. Germline V gene data show CDR1 as DFQATT and CDR2 as SNEGSKA (reference sequence). Written as DNA, the CDR3 is TGCAGTGCTAGTTCGTCCAGCGGGAGTGGGTACGAGCAGTACTTC. It is translated as CSASSSSGSGYEQYF.

This clonotype has a handful of counts. This chain links TRBV12-5 with TRBJ1-2; D is unresolved. The CDR3 is 12 amino acids. Trimming stripped 5 bases from V and 6 bases from J, with 10 bases between. Germline V CDR1 and CDR2: LGHNT, FRNRAP. The CDR3 DNA reads TGTGCTAGTGGTGGACGCTCGGATGGCTACACCTTC. It encodes CASGGRSDGYTF. The entire variable domain, with the rest obtained from reference TRBV12-5 and TRBJ1-2, is as follows: DARVTQTPRHKVTEMGQEVTMRCQPILGHNTVFWYRQTMMQGLELLAYFRNRAPLDDSGMPKDRFSAEMPDATLATLKIQPSEPRDSAVYFCASGGRSDGYTFGSGTRLTVV.

This clonotype was detected only a few times. The CDR3 loop reads CSARARDDGYTF. In DNA form, the CDR3 reads TGCAGTGCTAGAGCCCGCGATGATGGCTACACCTTC. The rearrangement links TRBV20-1 to TRBJ1-2, with D unclear. V was pared by 1 base and J by 6 bases, with 9 bases between. CDR3 length: 12 residues. From germline, CDR1 is DFQATT and CDR2 SNEGSKA (reference sequence).

This clonotype was observed many times. J is TRBJ1-4 and V is TRBV5-5, with D unresolved. With 1 base removed from V and 11 bases from J, the gap between germline ends came to 12 bases. The CDR3 is 13 residues long. Germline CDR1 SGHKS, CDR2 YYEKEE (reference sequence). DNA of the CDR3: TGTGCCAGCAGCTTGTTAGGGCAGAACAAACTGTTTTTT. Its translation: CASSLLGQNKLFF.

This clonotype was observed a few times. The genes are TRBV6-5 and TRBJ1-1, with D perhaps matching TRBD1 (6 bases). V lost 4 bases to trimming and J lost 5 bases, with 14 bases between them. The V gene's germline CDR1 is MNHEY and CDR2 SVGAGI. The CDR3 has 14 amino acids. The CDR3 DNA reads TGTGCCAGCAGTTCGGGGGCCGGAGAAACTGAAGCTTTCTTT. Its translation: CASSSGAGETEAFF.

The V gene is TRBV20-1, the J gene TRBJ1-4; the D gene is possibly TRBD1 (5 bases). In germline, CDR1 is DFQATT, CDR2 SNEGSKA (reference sequence). This CDR3 has 12 residues. V lost 5 bases and J 8 bases, leaving 12 bases between the germline ends. The CDR3 sequence: CSAPLRDEKLFF. The CDR3 DNA reads as TGCAGTGCTCCTCTGAGGGACGAAAAACTGTTTTTT.

V and J are TRBV5-1 and TRBJ2-2; D may be TRBD2 (5 bases). CDR3 size: 13 residues. The V and J ends lost 4 bases and 4 bases respectively, with 8 bases between them. Germline CDR1 and CDR2: SGHRS and YFSETQ. The CDR3 region is CASSGGFTGELFF. CDR3 DNA: TGCGCCAGCAGCGGAGGTTTCACCGGGGAGCTGTTTTTT.

This clonotype was picked up many times. The chain joins TRBV5-1 to TRBJ2-7, with D unresolved. In germline, CDR1 is SGHRS, CDR2 YFSETQ. V lost 0 bases, J lost 2 bases, and 9 bases lay in between. CDR3 length: 14 amino acids. The CDR3 is CASSLGQATYEQYF. The CDR3 DNA reads TGCGCCAGCAGCTTGGGACAAGCAACCTACGAGCAGTACTTC.

This clonotype was counted between two and nine times. The rearrangement joins TRBV10-1 to TRBJ2-3; 10 positions agree with TRBD2. Trimming took 4 bases from V and 0 from J; bases not matched to a gene: 7. Germline-derived CDR1 and CDR2 are WNHNN and SYGVQD (reference sequence). The CDR3 runs to 17 residues. CDR3 amino acids: CASSVSSGSPSTDTQYF. Written as DNA, the CDR3 is TGCGCCAGCAGTGTTTCTAGCGGGAGTCCTAGCACAGATACGCAGTATTTT.

This chain connects TRBV29-1 to TRBJ2-5, with 8 bases that match TRBD2. Trimming removed 0 bases from V and 3 bases from J; junction bases left unmatched: 6. Germline CDR1 and CDR2: SQVTM and ANQGSEA. The CDR3 has 15 residues. CDR3 amino acids: CSVEDLTSGKETQYF. The CDR3 region has the DNA TGCAGCGTTGAAGATCTAACTAGCGGAAAAGAGACCCAGTACTTC.

The sample holds a few counts of this clonotype. The V gene is TRBV7-2, the J gene TRBJ2-1; D possibly corresponds to TRBD1 (5 bases). The CDR3 is 13 amino acids. Trimming took off 7 bases at V and 8 bases at J, with 15 bases between the two ends. The germline gives CDR1 SGHTA, CDR2 FQGNSA. The CDR3 is CASTTLRVDEQFF. The CDR3 DNA reads as TGTGCCAGCACCACTCTCAGGGTAGATGAGCAGTTCTTC.

This clonotype was seen at least ten times. V and J are TRBV10-3 and TRBJ2-1; 14 bases map to TRBD2. With V trimmed by 4 bases and J by 0 bases, 8 bases remained unmatched. The CDR3 has 19 residues. Per the germline V gene, CDR1 is ENHRY and CDR2 is SYGVKD. The CDR3 protein is CAISVGLAGGQSSYNEQFF. CDR3 nucleotide sequence: TGTGCCATCAGTGTAGGACTAGCGGGAGGCCAAAGCTCCTACAATGAGCAGTTCTTC.

Many counts were recorded for this clonotype. The genes are TRBV7-2 and TRBJ2-5; 10 bases agree with TRBD1. Looked up from germline, CDR1 is SGHTA and CDR2 is FQGNSA. CDR3 length: 14 residues. V trimming: 0 bases; J trimming: 9 bases; junction bases outside the gene matches: 4. The CDR3 loop reads CASSLAPGQGPQYF. CDR3 bases: TGTGCCAGCAGCTTAGCTCCGGGACAGGGGCCCCAGTACTTC.

The chain recombines TRBV20-1 with TRBJ2-1, with 10 bases aligning to TRBD2. There are 17 residues in the CDR3. J gave up 6 bases and V 6 bases, and 17 bases lay outside the gene matches. Germline lookup yields CDR1 DFQATT and CDR2 SNEGSKA (reference sequence). CDR3 bases: TGCAGTGCCCCCACAGGATTAGCGGGGGGCCTCACCAATGAGCAGTTCTTC. Encoded protein: CSAPTGLAGGLTNEQFF.

This clonotype was seen a few times. The chain couples TRBV4-3 to TRBJ1-2; D remains unclear. Trimming took off 2 bases at V and 4 bases at J, with 8 bases between the two ends. The CDR3 runs to 13 residues. From germline, CDR1 is LGHNA and CDR2 YSLEER. The CDR3 region is CASSQIAGYGYTF. CDR3 sequence (DNA): TGCGCCAGCAGCCAAATAGCGGGCTATGGCTACACCTTC.

This clonotype turned up a few times. The genes are TRBV11-2 and TRBJ2-7; 9 bases match TRBD1. Losses at the gene ends were 3 bases for V and 3 bases for J; bases not matched to a gene: 9. The CDR3 consists of 16 residues. Germline V gene lookup returns CDR1 SGHAT and CDR2 FQNNGV. CDR3 bases: TGTGCCAGCAGCTTCACCTCCGGGACAGGGTTCTACGAGCAGTACTTC. Translating it yields CASSFTSGTGFYEQYF.

There are a few counts of this clonotype. The genes are TRBV6-1 and TRBJ1-1, with TRBD1 as a possible D gene (6 bases). The germline V gene has CDR1 MNHNS and CDR2 SASEGT. The CDR3 has 15 amino acids. V lost 7 bases and J 4 bases, leaving 19 bases between the germline ends. The CDR3 coding sequence is TGTGCCAGCACCAAGGGCGGACAGTGGGGCACTGAAGCTTTCTTT. This sequence encodes CASTKGGQWGTEAFF.

The CDR3 sequence: CASSLEGTTYRQAGELFF. The CDR3 DNA reads as TGTGCCAGCAGCTTAGAGGGGACAACGTATCGACAGGCCGGGGAGCTGTTTTTT. The chain employs TRBV7-6 and TRBJ2-2; D is possibly TRBD1 (6 bases). The CDR3 consists of 18 residues. Trimming left V 1 base short and J 6 bases short, with 21 bases between. In germline, CDR1 is SGHVS, CDR2 FNYEAQ.